Each of the 2 T cell receptor beta chains below was sequenced from the same sample in a study of T cell repertoires in cytomegalovirus infection. One entry per CDR3 protein, called by TCRdb with MiXCR from the reads. The sample consists of around 450,000 distinct CDR3 sequences, about 10% of them appearing once. The sequenced sample consisted of PBMCs. These receptors were taken from a human donor in good health (CMV status not recorded). Some clones in this sample may be carry-over from other donors' samples.

This clonotype occurred many times. The V call is TRBV12-3 or TRBV12-4, the J call TRBJ2-3, with 8 bases lining up with TRBD1. The trim removed 10 bases at V and 4 bases at J, leaving 10 bases unmatched. The CDR3 extends over 14 amino acids. The chain's CDR3 is CATSIGQGADTQYF. In nucleotides, the CDR3 is TGTGCCACCTCCATTGGACAGGGCGCAGATACGCAGTATTTT.

This clonotype was picked up a small number of times. The V gene is TRBV5-4, the J gene TRBJ2-1; D unclear. The V and J ends lost 4 bases and 4 bases respectively, with 9 bases between them. Germline V gene data show CDR1 as SGHNT and CDR2 as YYREEE (reference sequence). The CDR3 runs 13 residues. CDR3 nucleotide sequence: TGTGCCAGCAGCCAAAGCGCGTACAATGAGCAGTTCTTC. It encodes CASSQSAYNEQFF.